This record covers a single TCR beta chain. This clone has only a few counts. Its antigen is not yet known. No much larger clone is present one base from it, and per-base qualities are unavailable. The data stem from a study of chemoradiotherapy in HPV16-positive cancers (dated by TCRdb to about 2022). Describing the broader study: Using functional T-cell assays on cells from two HPV16-positive patients, the researchers defined candidate HPV-specific T-cell clones and common TCR motifs. Whether T-cell immunity against the HPV oncoproteins E6 and E7 changes during chemoradiotherapy and whether survival is affected by this immunity were examined in the study. Next, the candidate HPV-specific TCRs and motifs were followed in TCR repertoires from approximately 87 patients with HPV-related cancers.

Library prep was done by the immunoSEQ multiplex PCR assay. The table comes from immuneACCESS by way of TCRdb, which keeps in-frame sequences with V and J called. Part of the clones is missing from these tables; in studies checked, under half for an unresolved V gene and the rest for unknown reasons. This sample holds around 30,000 clones; around 90% were observed only once. Together, the top ten hold about 20% of the sample. Findings and caveats that apply to the study as a whole: Expansion of candidate HPV-specific clones and E7-related TCR motifs was observed in the tumor microenvironment during treatment, whereas no such expansion was observed for non-HPV-specific T cells. The survival association was reported for HPV16-positive patients, and the functional definition of HPV-specific T cells was derived from only a couple of HPV16-positive patients. In HPV16-positive patients, expansion of HPV-responsive T cells during chemoradiotherapy was found to be associated with improved recurrence-free survival.

A distance of 10 bases separates the germline ends of V and J, which lose 3 bases and 10 bases respectively. CDR1 is given as MDHEN and CDR2 as SYDVKM, both from the germline V gene. From the cysteine up to the phenylalanine, the CDR3 has a length of 13 residues. The only DNA kept is the CDR3, 39 bases in frame from the first base. Repertoires were sampled repeatedly over the course of chemoradiotherapy so that clonal expansion in the tumor microenvironment could be followed. Sequences were derived from blood, sampled from a patient who underwent chemoradiotherapy. This chain joins TRBV28 to TRBJ1-6; no D gene call is confident. This TCR was recovered from a human donor with HPV-associated anogenital cancer. The DNA sequence follows: TGTGCCAGCAGTTTGAGGAATAGGTCACCCCTCCACTTT. It codes for CASSLRNRSPLHF.